This paragraph covers one T cell receptor beta chain sequence. This entry is derived from a study of CD8 T cells in Susac syndrome. Random hexamers served to reverse transcribe roughly 0.5 to 1 ug RNA. TCRdb reprocessed the immunoSEQ multiplex PCR reads with MiXCR, giving one entry per CDR3 protein. The sample includes roughly 110,000 distinct CDR3 sequences, 92% seen only once; the top ten take roughly 0.11%. The ends lost 3 bases at V and 4 bases at J; junction bases unmatched: 8. The CDR3 is made up of 16 amino acids. Germline CDR1 MNHNS, CDR2 SASEGT. This clonotype originated in a human donor in good health. J is TRBJ2-2 and V is TRBV6-1; 7 nucleotides agree with TRBD1. Input material: CD8+ T cells from PBMCs. This CDR3 is CASSDIGTVSTGELFF. CDR3 sequence (DNA): TGTGCCAGCAGTGACATCGGGACAGTCAGCACCGGGGAGCTGTTTTTT.